The rows below give T cell receptor beta chains drawn from one sample of a study of human T cells and chemical hapten exposure. From the RACE reads, TCRdb called clonotypes with MiXCR, one entry per CDR3 protein. Found here are tens of thousands of distinct CDR3 sequences, 9% to 15% of them singletons; the top ten hold roughly 2%. The sample was whole blood, taken in connection with sensitization to the hapten diphenylcyclopropenone (DPC). The receptors come from a woman aged 40 to 50 with alopecia areata. Some clones in this sample may be carry-over from other donors' samples. Both conserved end residues are part of each CDR3. A D gene is named only where the DNA matches it firmly. Clone size is stated in some rows and not others, as once, few, many or a class when expanded.

d_call: .
j_call: TRBJ2-3
clone_size: .
v_call: TRBV3-1
cdr3_aa: CASSPAATDTQYF
cdr3_nt: TGTGCCAGCAGCCCGGCCGCTACAGATACGCAGTATTTT

d_call: TRBD1
j_call: TRBJ2-5
clone_size: .
v_call: TRBV12-3/TRBV12-4
cdr3_aa: CASSRDSQETQYF
cdr3_nt: TGTGCCAGCAGCCGGGACAGCCAAGAGACCCAGTACTTC

d_call: TRBD2
j_call: TRBJ2-3
clone_size: many
v_call: TRBV12-3/TRBV12-4
cdr3_aa: CASSLGGGLAGRTF
cdr3_nt: TGTGCCAGCAGTTTAGGTGGGGGACTAGCGGGACGAACGTTT

d_call: TRBD1
j_call: TRBJ1-5
clone_size: many
v_call: TRBV28
cdr3_aa: CASSLGGTGENQPQHF
cdr3_nt: TGTGCCAGCAGTTTAGGGGGGACAGGGGAGAATCAGCCCCAGCATTTT

d_call: .
j_call: TRBJ2-5
clone_size: once
v_call: TRBV19
cdr3_aa: CASSIRGESQYF
cdr3_nt: TGTGCCAGTAGTATTAGGGGAGAGTCCCAGTACTTC

d_call: .
j_call: TRBJ2-2
clone_size: .
v_call: TRBV27
cdr3_aa: CASSRSRYTGFGELFF
cdr3_nt: TGTGCCAGCAGCCGATCCCGCTATACAGGGTTCGGGGAGCTGTTTTTT

d_call: .
j_call: TRBJ2-7
clone_size: .
v_call: TRBV28
cdr3_aa: CASSLAGSSYEQYF
cdr3_nt: TGTGCCAGCAGTTTAGCGGGGAGCTCCTACGAGCAGTACTTC

d_call: TRBD1
j_call: TRBJ1-1
clone_size: medium-sized
v_call: TRBV7-3
cdr3_aa: CASGTDENTEAFF
cdr3_nt: TGTGCCAGCGGGACAGATGAGAACACTGAAGCTTTCTTT

d_call: .
j_call: TRBJ2-5
clone_size: few
v_call: TRBV2
cdr3_aa: CASSEIETQYF
cdr3_nt: TGTGCCAGCAGTGAAATTGAGACCCAGTACTTC

d_call: .
j_call: TRBJ2-1
clone_size: many
v_call: TRBV13
cdr3_aa: CASSLLGEEQFF
cdr3_nt: TGTGCCAGCAGCTTACTCGGGGAGGAGCAGTTCTTC

d_call: .
j_call: TRBJ1-4
clone_size: many
v_call: TRBV9
cdr3_aa: CASSVDQGAKLFF
cdr3_nt: TGTGCCAGCAGCGTAGACCAGGGCGCAAAACTGTTTTTT

d_call: .
j_call: TRBJ1-1
clone_size: .
v_call: TRBV5-6
cdr3_aa: CASSLLDTEAFF
cdr3_nt: TGTGCCAGCAGCTTGTTGGACACTGAAGCTTTCTTT

d_call: TRBD1
j_call: TRBJ1-2
clone_size: .
v_call: TRBV16
cdr3_aa: CASTRQGWGYTF
cdr3_nt: TGTGCCAGCACCCGACAGGGATGGGGCTACACCTTC

d_call: TRBD1
j_call: TRBJ1-4
clone_size: many
v_call: TRBV10-2
cdr3_aa: CASSAGQGEEKLFF
cdr3_nt: TGCGCCAGCAGCGCGGGACAGGGAGAAGAAAAACTGTTTTTT

d_call: .
j_call: TRBJ2-2
clone_size: .
v_call: TRBV7-2
cdr3_aa: CASSLSDTGELFF
cdr3_nt: TGTGCCAGCAGCTTATCGGACACCGGGGAGCTGTTTTTT

d_call: .
j_call: TRBJ2-1
clone_size: few
v_call: TRBV29-1
cdr3_aa: CSVEPGSGSYNEQFF
cdr3_nt: TGCAGCGTTGAACCGGGTAGCGGCTCCTACAATGAGCAGTTCTTC

d_call: TRBD1
j_call: TRBJ1-2
clone_size: .
v_call: TRBV28
cdr3_aa: CASSPQGIAYGYTF
cdr3_nt: TGTGCCAGCAGTCCACAGGGGATTGCTTATGGCTACACCTTC

d_call: TRBD1
j_call: TRBJ2-7
clone_size: .
v_call: TRBV28
cdr3_aa: CASSFYRGQGADEQYF
cdr3_nt: TGTGCCAGCAGTTTTTATAGGGGACAGGGGGCCGACGAGCAGTACTTC

d_call: TRBD1
j_call: TRBJ2-3
clone_size: many
v_call: TRBV28
cdr3_aa: CAGQGSGTDTQYF
cdr3_nt: TGTGCCGGACAGGGGTCAGGCACAGATACGCAGTATTTT

d_call: TRBD1
j_call: TRBJ2-1
clone_size: many
v_call: TRBV5-6
cdr3_aa: CASREPPGQGRNEQFF
cdr3_nt: TGTGCCAGCAGGGAGCCGCCGGGACAGGGGCGCAATGAGCAGTTCTTC

d_call: TRBD1
j_call: TRBJ2-7
clone_size: .
v_call: TRBV19
cdr3_aa: CASSAYRGPEYEQYF
cdr3_nt: TGTGCCAGTAGTGCCTACAGGGGCCCGGAGTACGAGCAGTACTTC

d_call: TRBD1
j_call: TRBJ1-6
clone_size: many
v_call: TRBV28
cdr3_aa: CGYQGAGHNSPLHF
cdr3_nt: TGCGGATACCAGGGGGCAGGTCATAATTCACCCCTCCACTTT

d_call: .
j_call: TRBJ1-3
clone_size: many
v_call: TRBV29-1
cdr3_aa: CSVNAGNTIYF
cdr3_nt: TGCAGCGTCAACGCTGGAAACACCATATATTTT

d_call: .
j_call: TRBJ2-3
clone_size: many
v_call: TRBV7-2
cdr3_aa: CASSLGSTDTQYF
cdr3_nt: TGTGCCAGCAGCTTAGGGAGCACAGATACGCAGTATTTT

d_call: .
j_call: TRBJ2-2
clone_size: .
v_call: TRBV28
cdr3_aa: CASTNDPRRNTGELFF
cdr3_nt: TGTGCCAGCACCAACGATCCGAGGAGGAACACCGGGGAGCTGTTTTTT

d_call: .
j_call: TRBJ2-4
clone_size: few
v_call: TRBV7-9
cdr3_aa: CASSLIAWGALNIQYF
cdr3_nt: TGTGCCAGCAGCTTAATCGCGTGGGGGGCTTTAAACATTCAGTACTTC

d_call: .
j_call: TRBJ1-6
clone_size: few
v_call: TRBV11-2
cdr3_aa: CASSLLQDLYNSPLHF
cdr3_nt: TGTGCCAGCAGCTTACTTCAGGACCTCTATAATTCACCCCTCCACTTT

d_call: .
j_call: TRBJ2-1
clone_size: .
v_call: TRBV5-4
cdr3_aa: CASSPTQRSEQFF
cdr3_nt: TGTGCCAGCAGCCCAACCCAACGCAGTGAGCAGTTCTTC

d_call: .
j_call: TRBJ1-1
clone_size: many
v_call: TRBV6-5
cdr3_aa: CASSYSIGAEAFF
cdr3_nt: TGTGCCAGCAGTTACTCGATCGGGGCTGAAGCTTTCTTT

d_call: .
j_call: TRBJ1-1
clone_size: .
v_call: TRBV28
cdr3_aa: CASTRFGGHTEAFF
cdr3_nt: TGTGCCAGCACCCGTTTTGGGGGGCACACTGAAGCTTTCTTT

d_call: .
j_call: TRBJ2-5
clone_size: many
v_call: TRBV7-9
cdr3_aa: CASSLGSGKETQYF
cdr3_nt: TGTGCCAGCAGCTTAGGCTCGGGGAAAGAGACCCAGTACTTC

d_call: .
j_call: TRBJ2-7
clone_size: few
v_call: TRBV7-2
cdr3_aa: CASSETVYEQYF
cdr3_nt: TGTGCCAGCAGCGAGACAGTTTACGAGCAGTACTTC

d_call: TRBD1
j_call: TRBJ2-7
clone_size: many
v_call: TRBV10-2
cdr3_aa: CASRPRARDRGNYEQYF
cdr3_nt: TGCGCCAGCAGGCCCCGAGCTAGGGACAGGGGAAACTACGAGCAGTACTTC

d_call: .
j_call: TRBJ2-1
clone_size: few
v_call: TRBV2
cdr3_aa: CASTGAEYNEQFF
cdr3_nt: TGTGCCAGCACAGGGGCCGAGTACAATGAGCAGTTCTTC

d_call: .
j_call: TRBJ2-7
clone_size: many
v_call: TRBV5-1
cdr3_aa: CASSGGQAYEQYF
cdr3_nt: TGCGCCAGCAGCGGGGGGCAGGCTTACGAGCAGTACTTC

d_call: TRBD1
j_call: TRBJ1-5
clone_size: few
v_call: TRBV12-3/TRBV12-4
cdr3_aa: CASSQGQGDFGGNQPQHF
cdr3_nt: TGTGCCAGCAGTCAGGGACAGGGGGACTTTGGGGGCAATCAGCCCCAGCATTTT

d_call: .
j_call: TRBJ1-1
clone_size: many
v_call: TRBV11-2
cdr3_aa: CASSLVVRNTEAFF
cdr3_nt: TGTGCCAGCAGCTTAGTGGTCCGGAACACTGAAGCTTTCTTT

d_call: TRBD1
j_call: TRBJ1-5
clone_size: .
v_call: TRBV7-9
cdr3_aa: CASGGQGNQPQHF
cdr3_nt: TGTGCCAGTGGGGGACAGGGCAATCAGCCCCAGCATTTT

d_call: TRBD1
j_call: TRBJ1-3
clone_size: many
v_call: TRBV7-2
cdr3_aa: CASSPLGQGGGNTIYF
cdr3_nt: TGTGCCAGCAGCCCCCTAGGACAGGGCGGCGGAAACACCATATATTTT

d_call: TRBD2
j_call: TRBJ2-5
clone_size: many
v_call: TRBV10-2
cdr3_aa: CASSDGSGSGIETQYF
cdr3_nt: TGCGCCAGCAGTGATGGTAGCGGGAGTGGTATAGAGACCCAGTACTTC

d_call: TRBD2
j_call: TRBJ2-2
clone_size: many
v_call: TRBV2
cdr3_aa: CASKSWGKRGATGELFF
cdr3_nt: TGTGCCAGCAAAAGTTGGGGAAAGCGGGGGGCAACCGGGGAGCTGTTTTTT

d_call: .
j_call: TRBJ2-3
clone_size: many
v_call: TRBV7-6
cdr3_aa: CASSLAQRGGTGSDTQYF
cdr3_nt: TGTGCCAGCAGCTTAGCACAGAGGGGAGGGACAGGCTCAGATACGCAGTATTTT

d_call: .
j_call: TRBJ1-2
clone_size: .
v_call: TRBV10-3
cdr3_aa: CAISEGNGYTF
cdr3_nt: TGTGCCATCAGTGAGGGTAATGGCTACACCTTC

d_call: .
j_call: TRBJ2-2
clone_size: .
v_call: TRBV19
cdr3_aa: CAGSSGLGTGELFF
cdr3_nt: TGTGCCGGATCCTCCGGACTGGGCACCGGGGAGCTGTTTTTT

d_call: TRBD2
j_call: TRBJ2-1
clone_size: many
v_call: TRBV29-1
cdr3_aa: CSVEDPASGNNEQFF
cdr3_nt: TGCAGCGTTGAAGATCCCGCTAGCGGGAACAATGAGCAGTTCTTC

d_call: TRBD2
j_call: TRBJ2-1
clone_size: many
v_call: TRBV29-1
cdr3_aa: CSTRAGAYNEQFF
cdr3_nt: TGCAGCACTCGAGCGGGAGCCTACAATGAGCAGTTCTTC

d_call: .
j_call: TRBJ2-1
clone_size: many
v_call: TRBV6-2/TRBV6-3
cdr3_aa: CASSLGGGFYNEQFF
cdr3_nt: TGTGCCAGCAGTTTAGGAGGGGGGTTCTACAATGAGCAGTTCTTC

d_call: TRBD2
j_call: TRBJ2-1
clone_size: .
v_call: TRBV10-1
cdr3_aa: CASSESSPTGGPSEQFF
cdr3_nt: TGCGCCAGCAGTGAGTCATCCCCAACGGGAGGGCCTTCTGAGCAGTTCTTC

d_call: TRBD2
j_call: TRBJ2-1
clone_size: few
v_call: TRBV28
cdr3_aa: CASDTSGEHDEQFF
cdr3_nt: TGTGCCAGCGATACTAGCGGGGAACATGATGAGCAGTTCTTC

d_call: .
j_call: TRBJ1-1
clone_size: many
v_call: TRBV7-9
cdr3_aa: CASSSYRSRDGKNTEAFF
cdr3_nt: TGTGCCAGCAGCTCCTACCGATCCAGGGACGGCAAAAACACTGAAGCTTTCTTT

d_call: TRBD1
j_call: TRBJ2-3
clone_size: few
v_call: TRBV28
cdr3_aa: CASSFGQGRLTYTQYF
cdr3_nt: TGTGCCAGCAGTTTCGGACAGGGGAGGTTAACTTATACGCAGTATTTT

d_call: TRBD1
j_call: TRBJ2-1
clone_size: few
v_call: TRBV29-1
cdr3_aa: CSVRIQGAFYNEQFF
cdr3_nt: TGCAGCGTTCGAATACAGGGGGCCTTCTACAATGAGCAGTTCTTC